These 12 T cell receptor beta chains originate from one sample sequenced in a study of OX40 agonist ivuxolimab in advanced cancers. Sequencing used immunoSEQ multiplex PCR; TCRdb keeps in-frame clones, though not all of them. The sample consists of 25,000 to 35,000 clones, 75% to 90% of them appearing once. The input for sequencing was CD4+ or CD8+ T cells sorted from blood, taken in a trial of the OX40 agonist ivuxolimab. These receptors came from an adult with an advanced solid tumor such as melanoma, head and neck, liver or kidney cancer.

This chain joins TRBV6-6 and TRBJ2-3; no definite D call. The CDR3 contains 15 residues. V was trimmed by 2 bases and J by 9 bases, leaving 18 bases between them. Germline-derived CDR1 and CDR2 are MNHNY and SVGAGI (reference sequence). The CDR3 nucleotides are TGTGCCAGCAGTTACCTGGGCCCGAGAACGGACACGCAGTATTTT. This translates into CASSYLGPRTDTQYF.

The CDR3 coding sequence is TGTGCCAGTAGTATTATCTCTGCTCTCCACTACTCCTACAATGAGCAGTTCTTC. It translates to CASSIISALHYSYNEQFF. V gene TRBV19 combines with J gene TRBJ2-1; D is unclear. The CDR3 consists of 18 residues. Germline CDR1 reads LNHDA; CDR2 reads SQIVND (reference sequence). Trimming shortened V by 3 bases and J by 0 bases, and 18 bases separated the two germline ends. The full variable domain, with the rest looked up from reference TRBV19 and TRBJ2-1, is DGGITQSPKYLFRKEGQNVTLSCEQNLNHDAMYWYRQDPGQGLRLIYYSQIVNDFQKGDIAEGYSVSREKKESFPLTVTSAQKNPTAFYLCASSIISALHYSYNEQFFGPGTRLTVL.

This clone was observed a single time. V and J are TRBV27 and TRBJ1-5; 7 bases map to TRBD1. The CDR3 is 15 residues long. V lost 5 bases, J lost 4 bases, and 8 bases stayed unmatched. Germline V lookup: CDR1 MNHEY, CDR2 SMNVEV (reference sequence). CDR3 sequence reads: CASSPLAGGNQPQHF. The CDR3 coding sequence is TGTGCCAGCAGTCCCCTGGCAGGGGGGAATCAGCCCCAGCATTTT.

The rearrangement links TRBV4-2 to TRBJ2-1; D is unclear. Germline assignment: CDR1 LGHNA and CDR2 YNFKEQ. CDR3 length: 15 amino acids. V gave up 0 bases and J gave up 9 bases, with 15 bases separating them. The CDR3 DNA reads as TGTGCCAGCAGCCAAGATTCCGCTCGGATGTCTGAGCAGTTCTTC. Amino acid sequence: CASSQDSARMSEQFF.

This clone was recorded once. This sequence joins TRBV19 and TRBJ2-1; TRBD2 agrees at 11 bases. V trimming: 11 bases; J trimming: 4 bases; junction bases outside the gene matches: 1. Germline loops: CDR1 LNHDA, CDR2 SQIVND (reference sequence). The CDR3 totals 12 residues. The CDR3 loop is CASSGRYNEQFF. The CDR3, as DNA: TGTGCCTCTAGCGGGAGGTACAATGAGCAGTTCTTC.

The CDR3 DNA follows: TGCGCCATTGGGACTAGCGGGACTCTAGCAGATACGCAGTATTTT. Translation: CAIGTSGTLADTQYF. This chain uses TRBV10-2 with TRBJ2-3, with 13 bases matching TRBD2. Germline lookup yields CDR1 WSHSY and CDR2 SAAADI. This CDR3 spans 15 amino acids. With 10 bases clipped from V and 4 bases from J, the junction kept 8 bases outside the gene matches.

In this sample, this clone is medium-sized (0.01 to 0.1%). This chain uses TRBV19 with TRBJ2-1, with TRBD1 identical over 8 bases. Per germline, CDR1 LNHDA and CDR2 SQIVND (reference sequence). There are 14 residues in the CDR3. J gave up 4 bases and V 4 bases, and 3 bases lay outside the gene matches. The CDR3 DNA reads TGTGCCAGTAGTACAGGGGGCGATTACAATGAGCAGTTCTTC. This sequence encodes CASSTGGDYNEQFF.

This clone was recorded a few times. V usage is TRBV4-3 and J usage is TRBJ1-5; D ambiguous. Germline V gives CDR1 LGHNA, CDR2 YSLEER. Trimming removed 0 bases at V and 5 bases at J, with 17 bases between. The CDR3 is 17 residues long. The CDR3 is CASSQDLVRGGYQPQHF. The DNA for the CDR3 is TGCGCCAGCAGCCAAGATCTGGTGCGGGGAGGGTATCAGCCCCAGCATTTT.

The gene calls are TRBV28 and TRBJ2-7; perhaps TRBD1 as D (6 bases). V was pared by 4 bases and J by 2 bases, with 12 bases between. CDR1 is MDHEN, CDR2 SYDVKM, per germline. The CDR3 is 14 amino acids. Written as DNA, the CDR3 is TGTGCCAGCAGTTCCCTGGACAGCCCCTACGAGCAGTACTTC. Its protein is CASSSLDSPYEQYF.

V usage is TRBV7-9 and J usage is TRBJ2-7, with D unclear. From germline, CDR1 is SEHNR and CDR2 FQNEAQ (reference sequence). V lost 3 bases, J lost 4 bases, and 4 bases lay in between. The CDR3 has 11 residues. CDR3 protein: CASSFRYEQYF. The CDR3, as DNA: TGTGCCAGCAGCTTTCGATACGAGCAGTACTTC.

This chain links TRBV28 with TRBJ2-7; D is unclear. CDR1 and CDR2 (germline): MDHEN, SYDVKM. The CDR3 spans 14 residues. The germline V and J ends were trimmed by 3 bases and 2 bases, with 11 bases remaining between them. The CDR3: CASSLPVPPYEQYF. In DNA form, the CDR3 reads TGTGCCAGCAGTTTGCCCGTACCCCCCTACGAGCAGTACTTC.

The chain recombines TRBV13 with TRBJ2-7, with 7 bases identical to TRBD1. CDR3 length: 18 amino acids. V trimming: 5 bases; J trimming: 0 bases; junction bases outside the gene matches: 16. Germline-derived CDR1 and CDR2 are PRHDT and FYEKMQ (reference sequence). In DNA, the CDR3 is TGTGCCAGCAGCCTTACCGGGACAGCGACCCGGGGCTCCTACGAGCAGTACTTC. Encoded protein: CASSLTGTATRGSYEQYF.